This T cell receptor beta chain emerged from a study of CD8+ T cells in alopecia areata. Across the whole study: Those receiving the skin were roughly 7-10-week-old female C3H/HeJ mice, whose grafts came from approximately 6-12-month-old C3H/HeJ donors with spontaneous alopecia. Findings of the study overall: Scalp specimens additionally yield sequences from normal skin's resident alphabeta T cells. Against the mouse data, patients shared TCRs less clearly, possibly for HLA reasons. Across lesional scalp, and particularly alopecia totalis/universalis, clonality surpassed that of normal scalp.

Sorting of pooled cutaneous lymph node cells used CD4, CD8alpha, NKG2D, NKG2ACE and other markers. V dropped 0 bases and J dropped 0 bases, with 10 bases sitting between them. Germline V lookup: CDR1 SGHSN, CDR2 HYEKVE. The CDR3 extends over 16 amino acids. Comment on this clone: Its specificity is not known. Gene names refer to mouse genes. The CDR3 end falls 4 residues outside the read, so it is completed with the germline J gene. Other DNA sequences in this specimen translate into the identical CDR3.

RNA extraction was followed by reverse transcription into cDNA, which acted as the sequencing template. The repertoire was sequenced with immunoSEQ multiplex PCR; TCRdb's copy has only in-frame clones and lacks some. The table lists 200,000 to 300,000 clones, with no singletons. The sequenced material came from CD4+ T cells sorted from a lymph node. The chain uses TRBV12-1 and TRBJ2-2; TRBD2 is a possible D gene (6 bases). The sequence came from a C3H/HeJ mouse with alopecia areata. The mouse strain carries the MHC haplotype H2-k. CDR3 DNA (partial): TGTGCCAGCTCTCTCGTGCTGGGGACAAACACCGGG. Its protein is CASSLVLGTNTG. The entire CDR3 sequence reads CASSLVLGTNTGQLYF.